The 21 T cell receptor beta chains below all came from one sample that was sequenced in a study of blood T cell repertoires in COVID-19. The assay was immunoSEQ multiplex PCR, and TCRdb's table has in-frame clones only and misses some. The sample shows 200,000 or so clones, 87% of them seen only once. Source material: PBMCs or T cells enriched from blood (not recorded which). Receptors originate from a man aged 25 to 40 in a cohort exposed to, infected with or recovered from COVID-19 (not recorded which).

This clone was seen a single time. J is TRBJ1-4 and V is TRBV27, with D unclear. Germline V gene sequence: CDR1 MNHEY, CDR2 SMNVEV (reference sequence). The CDR3 sequence is 17 residues long. V was clipped by 4 bases and J by 1 base, with 16 bases between them. CDR3: CASSSSPVEGTNEKLFF. DNA of the CDR3: TGTGCCAGCAGTTCCTCCCCCGTTGAGGGAACTAATGAAAAACTGTTTTTT.

This sequence joins TRBV5-6 and TRBJ2-2; D unresolved. V lost 3 bases, J lost 4 bases, and 7 bases lay in between. The CDR3 runs 13 residues. The germline CDR1 and CDR2 sequences are SGHDT and YYEEEE. CDR3 in amino acids: CASSYSPTGELFF. The CDR3 DNA follows: TGTGCCAGCAGCTACTCCCCCACCGGGGAGCTGTTTTTT.

This chain uses TRBV5-1 with TRBJ1-4, with D unresolved. Per germline, CDR1 SGHRS and CDR2 YFSETQ. The V gene lost 4 bases and the J gene lost 0 bases, with 7 bases spanning the gap. CDR3 length equals 14 residues. CDR3 sequence: CASSGETTNEKLFF. CDR3 coding DNA: TGCGCCAGCAGCGGAGAAACAACTAATGAAAAACTGTTTTTT.

This clone was counted a single time. V usage is TRBV7-2 and J usage is TRBJ2-5; 9 bases agree with TRBD2. The CDR3 sequence is 15 residues long. V was pared by 5 bases and J by 3 bases, with 7 bases of the junction left unmatched. Looked up from germline, CDR1 is SGHTA and CDR2 is FQGNSA. CDR3 amino acids: CASSRGGAGEETQYF. CDR3 nucleotide sequence: TGTGCCAGCAGCCGCGGGGGGGCAGGGGAAGAGACCCAGTACTTC.

This chain uses TRBV5-5 with TRBJ1-2; D gene uncertain. CDR3 length equals 15 residues. From germline, CDR1 is SGHKS and CDR2 YYEKEE (reference sequence). V was shortened by 4 bases and J by 2 bases, with 15 bases between the two germline ends. The CDR3 sequence is CASSLIGEWNYGYTF. The CDR3 nucleotides read TGTGCCAGCAGCCTCATCGGTGAATGGAACTATGGCTACACCTTC.

V is TRBV5-3 and J is TRBJ2-1; D possibly corresponds to TRBD1 (8 bases). TRBV5-3 is given ORF status, its function remaining uncertain. The CDR3 sequence is 17 residues long. Trimming took off 4 bases at V and 3 bases at J, with 20 bases between the two ends. The CDR3 nucleotides read TGTGCCAGAAGCGTCAGGCGGACAGGGAGGGTCTACAATGAGCAGTTCTTC. This translates into CARSVRRTGRVYNEQFF.

This clone has a handful of counts. This chain links TRBV6-1 with TRBJ1-5; D might be TRBD1 (6 bases). V lost 3 bases and J 3 bases, leaving 9 bases between the germline ends. CDR3 length: 14 residues. CDR1 and CDR2 from the germline V gene are MNHNS and SASEGT. The CDR3 sequence is CASSDRGANQPQHF. The CDR3 region has the DNA TGTGCCAGCAGTGACAGGGGCGCCAATCAGCCCCAGCATTTT.

This chain joins TRBV12-5 and TRBJ2-1; D call uncertain. This CDR3 contains 12 residues. Germline lookup yields CDR1 LGHNT and CDR2 FRNRAP. V shed 1 base and J shed 12 bases, with 10 bases lying between them. As DNA, the CDR3 is TGTGCTAGTGGTTTGGACTTTCATGGGCAGTTCTTC. It yields the protein CASGLDFHGQFF.

Only one count was recorded for this clone. The J gene is TRBJ1-1, the V gene TRBV9; D is perhaps TRBD1 (5 bases). Trimming stripped 4 bases from V and 4 bases from J, with 20 bases between. Germline V gene lookup returns CDR1 SGDLS and CDR2 YYNGEE. The CDR3 spans 16 residues. CDR3 coding DNA: TGTGCCAGCAGCCCCGGGGGTAGGGAAGAGGGCACTGAAGCTTTCTTT. This encodes CASSPGGREEGTEAFF. Drawing the rest from reference TRBV9 and TRBJ1-1, the complete variable domain is DSGVTQTPKHLITATGQRVTLRCSPRSGDLSVYWYQQSLDQGLQFLIQYYNGEERAKGNILERFSAQQFPDLHSELNLSSLELGDSALYFCASSPGGREEGTEAFFGQGTRLTVV.

The chain combines TRBV5-1 with TRBJ2-3; maybe TRBD1 (5 bases). Germline loops: CDR1 SGHRS, CDR2 YFSETQ. The CDR3 totals 15 residues. Trimming pared 1 base from V and 7 bases from J, leaving 16 bases between. The CDR3 bases are TGCGCCAGCAGCTTGTCCCGGACCAGGACAAATACGCAGTATTTT. This codes for CASSLSRTRTNTQYF.

The sample holds one count of this clone. This chain joins TRBV12-1 and TRBJ2-2; the D call in the table, TRBD2, was not verified against the DNA. TRBV12-1 is termed a pseudogene. This CDR3 contains 21 residues. The CDR3 protein is CASSFGLVRGKTDTNTGELFF. DNA of the CDR3: TGTGCCAGCAGCTTTGGTCTCGTCCGGGGGAAAACTGACACGAACACCGGGGAGCTGTTTTTT.

The genes are TRBV9 and TRBJ1-5; 10 nucleotides match TRBD1. The CDR3 length is 14 residues. Unmatched junction bases numbered 3, after V lost 3 bases and J lost 6 bases. Germline V gene sequence: CDR1 SGDLS, CDR2 YYNGEE. CDR3 loop: CASSGTGGGQPQHF. The CDR3 DNA sequence: TGTGCCAGCAGCGGGACAGGGGGGGGTCAGCCCCAGCATTTT.

The chain couples TRBV9 to TRBJ1-1; D unresolved. CDR3 length equals 13 residues. CDR1 and CDR2 from the germline V gene are SGDLS and YYNGEE. Trimming stripped 3 bases from V and 3 bases from J, with 9 bases between. CDR3: CASSAYSDTEAFF. Written as DNA, the CDR3 is TGTGCCAGCAGCGCCTACAGTGACACTGAAGCTTTCTTT.

This chain joins TRBV6-2 or TRBV6-3 and TRBJ2-2; D is unclear. Trimming took off 2 bases at V and 2 bases at J, with 12 bases between the two ends. The CDR3 runs 16 residues. Germline V gene sequence: CDR1 MNHEY, CDR2 SVGEGT. CDR3 amino acids: CASSYGWQTNTGELFF. CDR3 DNA: TGTGCCAGCAGTTACGGGTGGCAGACAAACACCGGGGAGCTGTTTTTT.

The chain links TRBV9 to TRBJ2-2; 7 bases agree with TRBD1. Unmatched junction bases numbered 11, after V lost 0 bases and J lost 0 bases. Germline V gives CDR1 SGDLS, CDR2 YYNGEE. The CDR3 covers 19 residues. The CDR3 DNA sequence: TGTGCCAGCAGCGTAGGACAGGGACCCACCTACGCGAACACCGGGGAGCTGTTTTTT. It specifies CASSVGQGPTYANTGELFF.

The chain joins TRBV19 to TRBJ1-5; D is unresolved. The CDR3 runs to 15 residues. The germline CDR1 and CDR2 sequences are LNHDA and SQIVND (reference sequence). The V end was cut by 7 bases, the J end by 5 bases, with 18 bases between. This CDR3 is CASKEAAMVHQPQHF. Here the CDR3 DNA reads TGTGCCAGTAAAGAGGCGGCTATGGTCCATCAGCCCCAGCATTTT.

The rearrangement joins TRBV2 to TRBJ2-1; TRBD2 is a possible D gene (6 bases). Germline V gene data show CDR1 as SNHLY and CDR2 as FYNNEI. The CDR3 runs to 15 residues. Trimming cost V 8 bases and J 15 bases, with 29 bases left between them. CDR3 residues: CASSRREDHTGEPFF. The CDR3 bases are TGTGCCAGCTCACGGAGGGAGGACCACACAGGAGAACCGTTCTTC. The full variable domain, in which reference TRBV2 and TRBJ2-1 provide the parts outside the CDR3, is EPEVTQTPSHQVTQMGQEVILRCVPISNHLYFYWYRQILGQKVEFLVSFYNNEISEKSEIFDDQFSVERPDGSNFTLKIRSTKLEDSAMYFCASSRREDHTGEPFFGPGTRLTVL.

This chain uses TRBV15 with TRBJ2-4, with TRBD2 matching over 7 bases. The germline CDR1 and CDR2 sequences are LNHNV and YYDKDF (reference sequence). The CDR3 totals 19 residues. Trimming took 0 bases from V and 1 from J; bases not matched to a gene: 12. CDR3: CATSRDSPGVAGAKNIQYF. The CDR3 bases are TGTGCCACCAGCAGAGATTCCCCTGGGGTAGCGGGCGCCAAAAACATTCAGTACTTC.

The rearrangement links TRBV6-5 to TRBJ1-1; TRBD1 is a possible D gene (5 bases). Trimming left V 11 bases short and J 2 bases short, with 18 bases between. The CDR3 has 14 amino acids. Germline assignment: CDR1 MNHEY and CDR2 SVGAGI. CDR3 loop: CAGARDLLNTEAFF. The CDR3 region has the DNA TGTGCCGGAGCTCGGGACTTATTAAACACTGAAGCTTTCTTT.

The chain links TRBV6-2 or TRBV6-3 to TRBJ2-3; TRBD2 matches at 7 bases. Germline V gives CDR1 MNHEY, CDR2 SVGEGT. The CDR3 runs to 16 residues. V lost 5 bases to trimming and J lost 8 bases; unmatched junction nucleotides: 16. The DNA of the CDR3 is TGTGCCAGCAGTCGGATTGCGGGTGCGGGAGCCGGTACGCAGTATTTT. Translated: CASSRIAGAGAGTQYF.

CDR3 bases: TGCGCCAGCAGCTTGTGGTTGCTGGCTAGCGGGACACTAGCCAAAAACATTCAGTACTTC. This gives the protein CASSLWLLASGTLAKNIQYF. The V and J genes are TRBV5-1 and TRBJ2-4; 9 bases are shared with TRBD2. Germline lookup yields CDR1 SGHRS and CDR2 YFSETQ. V trimming: 1 base; J trimming: 0 bases; junction bases outside the gene matches: 14. There are 20 residues in the CDR3.